A selection of T cell receptor beta chains follows, all from one sample in a study of cytomegalovirus exposure and HLA in healthy donors. Produced via immunoSEQ multiplex PCR; TCRdb's table is partial and in-frame only. The data show 140,000 to 150,000 clones, approximately 79% seen once. The source material was PBMCs. These receptors originate from a young woman in good health and CMV-seronegative. The CDR3 runs from the conserved cysteine through the conserved F or W. D genes are given only for firm matches. Clone sizes are given selectively: once, few, many, or a class where the clone is expanded.

j_gene | abundance | v_gene | len | d_gene | CDR3nt | CDR3aa
TRBJ2-3 | - | TRBV9 | 15 | - | TGTGCCAGCAGCGTAGACGGGAGTAGGACAGATACGCAGTATTTT | CASSVDGSRTDTQYF
TRBJ2-3 | few | TRBV6-6 | 13 | - | TGTGCCAGCAGTTACGGTAGCCTAGATACGCAGTATTTT | CASSYGSLDTQYF
TRBJ1-4 | - | TRBV19 | 16 | - | TGTGCCAGTAGTATAGCTTTGCGGAGGTCTCGGGAAAAACTGTTTTTT | CASSIALRRSREKLFF
TRBJ2-3 | - | TRBV2 | 12 | - | TGTGCCAGCAGTTCCCAGTCAGATACGCAGTATTTT | CASSSQSDTQYF
TRBJ1-5 | - | TRBV7-9 | 16 | TRBD1 | TGTGCCAGCAGCCACGGGACAGGGGAGGGCAATCAGCCCCAGCATTTT | CASSHGTGEGNQPQHF
TRBJ1-3 | - | TRBV7-2 | 16 | - | TGTGCCAGCAGCTCCGAACAGGGTTCGTTCGGAAACACCATATATTTT | CASSSEQGSFGNTIYF
TRBJ2-3 | - | TRBV27 | 14 | - | TGTGCCAGCAGTTTGGTCGGCAGCACAGATGCGCAGTATTTT | CASSLVGSTDAQYF
TRBJ1-4 | - | TRBV21-1 | 16 | - | TGTGCCGGACACCTAAGTCCCGGGACAGGGGAAGAAAAACTGTTTTTT | CAGHLSPGTGEEKLFF
TRBJ1-1 | - | TRBV7-9 | 15 | TRBD1 | TGTGCCAGCAGCCGTATGGGACAGGTGAACACTGAAGCTTTCTTT | CASSRMGQVNTEAFF
TRBJ1-1 | - | TRBV5-8 | 12 | - | TGTGCCACCCAGACAGAAAACACTGAAGCTTTCTTT | CATQTENTEAFF